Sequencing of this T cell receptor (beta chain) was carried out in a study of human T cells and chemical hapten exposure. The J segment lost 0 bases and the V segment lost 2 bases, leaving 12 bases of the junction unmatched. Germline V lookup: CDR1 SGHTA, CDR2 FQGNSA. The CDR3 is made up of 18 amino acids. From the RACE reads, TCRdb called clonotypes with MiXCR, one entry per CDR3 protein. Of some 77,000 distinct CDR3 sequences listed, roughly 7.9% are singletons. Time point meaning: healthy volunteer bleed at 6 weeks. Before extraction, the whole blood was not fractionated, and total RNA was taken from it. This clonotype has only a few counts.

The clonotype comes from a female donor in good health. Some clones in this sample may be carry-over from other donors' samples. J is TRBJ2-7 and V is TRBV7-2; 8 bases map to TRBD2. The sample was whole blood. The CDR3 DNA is TGTGCCAGCAGCTTACGGTCGGGGGGGCCTCGAAGCTCCTACGAGCAGTACTTC. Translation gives CASSLRSGGPRSSYEQYF. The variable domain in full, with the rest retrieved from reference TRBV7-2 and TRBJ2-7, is GAGVSQSPSNKVTEKGKDVELRCDPISGHTALYWYRQSLGQGLEFLIYFQGNSAPDKSGLPSDRFSAERTGGSVSTLTIQRTQQEDSAVYLCASSLRSGGPRSSYEQYFGPGTRLTVT.